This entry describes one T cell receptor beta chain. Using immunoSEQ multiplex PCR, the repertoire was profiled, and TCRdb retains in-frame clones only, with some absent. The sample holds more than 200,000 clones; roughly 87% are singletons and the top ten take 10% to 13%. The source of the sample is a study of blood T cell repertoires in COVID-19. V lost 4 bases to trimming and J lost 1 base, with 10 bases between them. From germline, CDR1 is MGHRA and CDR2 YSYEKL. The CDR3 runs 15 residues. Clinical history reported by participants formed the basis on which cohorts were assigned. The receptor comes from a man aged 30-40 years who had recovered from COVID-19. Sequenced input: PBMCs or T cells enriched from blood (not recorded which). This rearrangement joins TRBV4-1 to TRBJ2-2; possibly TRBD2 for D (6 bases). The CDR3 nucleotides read TGCGCCAGCAGCCCGGGGGAGTTGAACACCGGGGAGCTGTTTTTT. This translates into CASSPGELNTGELFF.